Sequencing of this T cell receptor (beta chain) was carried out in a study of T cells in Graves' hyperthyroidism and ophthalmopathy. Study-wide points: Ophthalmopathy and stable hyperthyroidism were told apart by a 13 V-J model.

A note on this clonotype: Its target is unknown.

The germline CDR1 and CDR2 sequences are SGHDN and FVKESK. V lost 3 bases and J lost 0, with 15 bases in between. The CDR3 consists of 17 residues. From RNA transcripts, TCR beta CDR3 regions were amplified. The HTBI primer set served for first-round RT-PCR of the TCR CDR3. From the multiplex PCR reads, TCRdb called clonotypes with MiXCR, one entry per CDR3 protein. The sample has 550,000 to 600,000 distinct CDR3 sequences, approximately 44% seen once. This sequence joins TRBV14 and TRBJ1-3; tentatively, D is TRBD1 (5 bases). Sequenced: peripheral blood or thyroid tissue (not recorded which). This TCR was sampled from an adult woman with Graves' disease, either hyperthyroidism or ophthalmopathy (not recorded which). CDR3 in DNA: TGTGCCAGCAGCCATCGGTCGGGGGTCAGCTCTGGAAACACCATATATTTT. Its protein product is CASSHRSGVSSGNTIYF.